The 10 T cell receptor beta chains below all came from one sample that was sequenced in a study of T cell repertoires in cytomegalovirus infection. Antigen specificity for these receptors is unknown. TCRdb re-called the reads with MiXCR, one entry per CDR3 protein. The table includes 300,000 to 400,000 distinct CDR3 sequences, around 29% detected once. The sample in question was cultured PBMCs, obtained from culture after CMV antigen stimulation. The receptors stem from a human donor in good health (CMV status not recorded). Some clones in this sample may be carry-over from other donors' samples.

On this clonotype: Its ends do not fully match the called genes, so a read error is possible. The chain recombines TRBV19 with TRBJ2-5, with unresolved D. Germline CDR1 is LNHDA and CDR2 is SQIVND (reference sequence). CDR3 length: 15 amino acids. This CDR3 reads CARSISKELRETQYF. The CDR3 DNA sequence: TGTGCCCGTAGTATATCAAAGGAATTGAGGGAGACCCAGTACTTC.

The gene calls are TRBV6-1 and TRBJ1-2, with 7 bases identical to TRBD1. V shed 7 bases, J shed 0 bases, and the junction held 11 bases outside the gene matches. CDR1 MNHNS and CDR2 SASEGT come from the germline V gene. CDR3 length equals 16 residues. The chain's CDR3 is CASIHQGEAPNYGYTF. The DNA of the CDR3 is TGTGCCAGCATTCACCAGGGGGAAGCCCCTAACTATGGCTACACCTTC.

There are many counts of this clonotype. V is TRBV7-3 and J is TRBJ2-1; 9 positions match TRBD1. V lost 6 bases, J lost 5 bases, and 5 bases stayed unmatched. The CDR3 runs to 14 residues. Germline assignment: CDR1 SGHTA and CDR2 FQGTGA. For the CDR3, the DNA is TGTGCCAGCAGTCAAGGACAGGGGAACAATGAGCAGTTCTTC. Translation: CASSQGQGNNEQFF.

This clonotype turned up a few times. The CDR3: CASSLGISGSADTQYF. In DNA form, the CDR3 reads TGTGCCAGCAGCTTAGGCATTAGCGGGAGCGCAGATACGCAGTATTTT. J is TRBJ2-3 and V is TRBV5-4, with 9 nucleotides matching TRBD2. Germline values: CDR1 SGHNT, CDR2 YYREEE (reference sequence). The trim removed 2 bases at V and 4 bases at J, leaving 8 bases unmatched. The CDR3 consists of 16 residues.

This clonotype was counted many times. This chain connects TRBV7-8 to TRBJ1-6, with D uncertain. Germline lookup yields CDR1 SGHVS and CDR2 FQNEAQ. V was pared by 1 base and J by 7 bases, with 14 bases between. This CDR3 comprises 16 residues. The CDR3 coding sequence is TGTGCCAGCAGCTTAGGGGCCGGGGTGAAGAATTCACCCCTCCACTTT. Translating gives CASSLGAGVKNSPLHF.

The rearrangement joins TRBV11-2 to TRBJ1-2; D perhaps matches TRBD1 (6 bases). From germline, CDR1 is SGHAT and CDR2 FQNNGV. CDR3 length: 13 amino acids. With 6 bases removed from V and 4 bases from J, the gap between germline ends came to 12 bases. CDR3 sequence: CASSPTGIYGYTF. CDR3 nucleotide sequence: TGTGCCAGCAGTCCCACAGGGATCTATGGCTACACCTTC.

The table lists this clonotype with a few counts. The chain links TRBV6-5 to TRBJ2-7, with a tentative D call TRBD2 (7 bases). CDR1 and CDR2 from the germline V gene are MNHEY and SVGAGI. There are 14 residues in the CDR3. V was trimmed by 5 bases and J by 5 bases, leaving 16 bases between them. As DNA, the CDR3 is TGTGCCAGCAGTCCGAGGGGGGGGGGCCACGAGCAGTACTTC. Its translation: CASSPRGGGHEQYF.

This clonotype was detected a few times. Here the CDR3 reads CAISESGGGGTDTQYF. The CDR3 DNA sequence: TGTGCCATCAGTGAGTCTGGCGGGGGGGGCACAGATACGCAGTATTTT. The rearrangement links TRBV10-3 to TRBJ2-3; the match to TRBD2 covers 9 bases. Losses at the gene ends were 0 bases for V and 1 base for J; bases not matched to a gene: 2. Germline CDR1 and CDR2: ENHRY and SYGVKD. This CDR3 region has 16 residues.

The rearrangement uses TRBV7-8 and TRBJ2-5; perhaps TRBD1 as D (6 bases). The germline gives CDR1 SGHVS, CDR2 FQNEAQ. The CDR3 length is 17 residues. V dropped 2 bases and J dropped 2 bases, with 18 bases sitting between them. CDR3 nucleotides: TGTGCCAGCAGCTTACCCCGTGTCGCAACAGGGCAAGAGACCCAGTACTTC. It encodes CASSLPRVATGQETQYF.

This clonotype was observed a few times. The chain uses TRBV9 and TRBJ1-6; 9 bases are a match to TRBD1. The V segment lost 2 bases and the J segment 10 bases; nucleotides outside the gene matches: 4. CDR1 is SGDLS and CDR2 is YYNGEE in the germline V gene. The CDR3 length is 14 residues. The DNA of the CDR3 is TGTGCCAGCAGCGTCGGACAGGGGAACTCACCCCTCCACTTT. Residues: CASSVGQGNSPLHF.